This TCR beta chain was recovered during a study of T cell responses to AZD1222 COVID-19 vaccine. Overall study results and limits: An increase in Spike-specific TCR breadth and depth was observed after two AZD1222 doses. Regions 160-218 and 743-854 dominated among vaccine-associated CD4 TCRs spanning spike.

This clone was detected a few times. Antigen unknown. Trimming removed 4 bases at V and 5 bases at J, with 15 bases between. In germline, CDR1 is SGHDT, CDR2 YYEEEE. The CDR3 has 15 residues. TCRdb's table, derived via immunoSEQ multiplex PCR, lists solely in-frame clones and lacks some. The sample contains approximately 85,000 clones, 80% to 90% of which appear only once. The material was peripheral blood, obtained on day 0 of AZD1222 vaccination. This clonotype originated in an adult in good health. The rearrangement uses TRBV5-6 and TRBJ2-2, with D hard to call. The CDR3 nucleotides are TGTGCCAGCAGCCTGCGGCCACCGGATACCGGGGAGCTGTTTTTT. Residues: CASSLRPPDTGELFF.